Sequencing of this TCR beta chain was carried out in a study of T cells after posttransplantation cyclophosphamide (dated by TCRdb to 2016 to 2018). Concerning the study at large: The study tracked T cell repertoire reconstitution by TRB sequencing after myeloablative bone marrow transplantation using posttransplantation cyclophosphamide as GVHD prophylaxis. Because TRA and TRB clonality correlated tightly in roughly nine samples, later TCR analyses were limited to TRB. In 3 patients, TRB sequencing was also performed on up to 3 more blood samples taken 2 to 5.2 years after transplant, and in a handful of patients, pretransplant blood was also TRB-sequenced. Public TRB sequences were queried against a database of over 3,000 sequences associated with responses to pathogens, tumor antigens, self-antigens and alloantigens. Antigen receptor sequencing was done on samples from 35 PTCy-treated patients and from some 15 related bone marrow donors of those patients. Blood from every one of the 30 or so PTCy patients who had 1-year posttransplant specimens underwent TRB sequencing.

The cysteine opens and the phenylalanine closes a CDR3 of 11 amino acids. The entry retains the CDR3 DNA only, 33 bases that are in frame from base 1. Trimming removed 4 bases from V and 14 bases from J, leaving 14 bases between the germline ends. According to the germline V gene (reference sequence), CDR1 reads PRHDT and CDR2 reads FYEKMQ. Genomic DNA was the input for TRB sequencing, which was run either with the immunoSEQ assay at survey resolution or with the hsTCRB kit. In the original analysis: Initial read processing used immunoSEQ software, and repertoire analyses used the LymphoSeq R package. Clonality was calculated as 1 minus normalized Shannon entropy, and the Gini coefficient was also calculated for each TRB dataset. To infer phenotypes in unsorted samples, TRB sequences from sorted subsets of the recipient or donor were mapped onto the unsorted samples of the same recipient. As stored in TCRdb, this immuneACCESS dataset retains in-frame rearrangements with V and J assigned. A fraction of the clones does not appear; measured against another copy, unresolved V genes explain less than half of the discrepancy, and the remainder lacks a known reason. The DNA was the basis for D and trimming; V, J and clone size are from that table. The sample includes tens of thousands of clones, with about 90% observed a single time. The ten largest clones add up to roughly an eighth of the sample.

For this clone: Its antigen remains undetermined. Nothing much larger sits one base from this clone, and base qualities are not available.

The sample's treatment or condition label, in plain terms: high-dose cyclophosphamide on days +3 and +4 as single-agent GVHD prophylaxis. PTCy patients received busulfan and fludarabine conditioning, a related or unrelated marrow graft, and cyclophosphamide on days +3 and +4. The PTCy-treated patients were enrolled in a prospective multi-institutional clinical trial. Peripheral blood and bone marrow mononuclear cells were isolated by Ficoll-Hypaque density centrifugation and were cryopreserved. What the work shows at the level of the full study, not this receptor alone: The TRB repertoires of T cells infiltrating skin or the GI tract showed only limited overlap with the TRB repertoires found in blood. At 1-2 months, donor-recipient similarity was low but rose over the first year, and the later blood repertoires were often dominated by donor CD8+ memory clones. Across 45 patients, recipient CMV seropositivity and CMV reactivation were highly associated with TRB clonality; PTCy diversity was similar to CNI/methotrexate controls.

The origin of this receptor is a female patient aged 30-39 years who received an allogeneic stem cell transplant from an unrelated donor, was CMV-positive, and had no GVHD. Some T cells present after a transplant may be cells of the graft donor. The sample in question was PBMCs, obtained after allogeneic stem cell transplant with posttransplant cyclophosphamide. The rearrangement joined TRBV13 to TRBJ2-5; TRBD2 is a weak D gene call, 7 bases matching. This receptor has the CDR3 CASSSTGGRYF. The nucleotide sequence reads TGTGCCAGCAGCTCAACGGGGGGCCGCTACTTC.